This is a list of T cell receptor beta chains from one sample in a study of blood T cell dynamics during melanoma immunotherapy. Sequenced by immunoSEQ multiplex PCR; TCRdb stores in-frame clones only, minus some. The profile shows 10,000 to 15,000 clones, around 83% of them singletons. The input for sequencing was blood, taken from a patient treated with checkpoint blockade. The origin of the receptors is a human donor with melanoma. The CDR3 runs from the conserved cysteine through the conserved F or W.

v_call cdr3_aa
TRBV19 CATTQQGSTDTQYF
TRBV14 CASSQNRNRRLTSGNTIYF
TRBV4-1 CASSQPDRAPYNEQFF
TRBV6-4 CASSRLPSSRLVGYTF
TRBV6-5 CASSYSPGANYGYTF
TRBV29-1 CSVEEGGGYGYTF
TRBV7-3 CASSLGDNGELFF
TRBV15 CATHTSGGFDEQFF
TRBV9 CASSVGTGGDYGYTF
TRBV6-5 CASSNRVGEPQHF
TRBV2 CASTPRGDNSPLHF
TRBV2 CASQTGNNYGYTF
TRBV7-8 CASSAWNTEAFF
TRBV7-8 CASSLRQEAFF
TRBV2 CASSLGRSYEQYF
TRBV5-1 CASSPVGEFGDGYTF
TRBV5-6 CASSRQGEGETQYF
TRBV7-2 CASSLVAGSYNEQFF
TRBV9 CASSVAPVTSYEQYF
TRBV5-5 CASGPRTTTSYEQYF
TRBV7-9 CASLAGGSTDTQYF
TRBV5-1 CASSYYSKGTDTQYF
TRBV18 CASSPWDRGPETQYF
TRBV7-9 CASSFGTSLYEQYF
TRBV27 CASSLGTEQFF
TRBV9 CASGPSLGGPTDTQYF
TRBV5-8 CASSLGANYGYTF
TRBV18 CASSPRYSSGNTIYF
TRBV19 CASSLFRGADTQYF